These 29 T cell receptor beta chains share one sample of origin, sequenced in a study of T cell changes during pregnancy in multiple sclerosis. Method: immunoSEQ multiplex PCR; TCRdb's copy keeps in-frame clones and lacks some. The sample lists tens of thousands of clones; roughly 92% were seen once. The input for sequencing was peripheral blood, taken in the third trimester of pregnancy. These receptor sequences come from a female donor in good health, enrolled as a control in a pregnancy study.

This rearrangement joins TRBV28 to TRBJ2-7; TRBD2 agrees at 14 bases. The V and J ends lost 7 bases and 7 bases, in that order; junction bases with no gene match: 12. This CDR3 is 16 amino acids long. CDR1 and CDR2 (germline): MDHEN, SYDVKM. DNA for the CDR3: TGTGCCAGCACCATCCCCGGGACTAGCGGGAGTAGGGAGCAGTACTTC. It encodes CASTIPGTSGSREQYF.

The chain carries TRBV28 and TRBJ2-7; 11 bases are shared with TRBD2. The CDR3 is made up of 15 amino acids. Germline loops: CDR1 MDHEN, CDR2 SYDVKM. With V trimmed by 8 bases and J by 4 bases, 10 bases remained unmatched. CDR3: CASGIVLAGGYEQYF. For the CDR3, the DNA is TGTGCCAGCGGTATTGTCCTAGCGGGAGGATACGAGCAGTACTTC. Variable domain in full (rest from reference TRBV28 and TRBJ2-7): DVKVTQSSRYLVKRTGEKVFLECVQDMDHENMFWYRQDPGLGLRLIYFSYDVKMKEKGDIPEGYSVSREKKERFSLILESASTNQTSMYLCASGIVLAGGYEQYFGPGTRLTVT.

The DNA of the CDR3 is TGCAGTGCGGTCGGGAAGGTCGGCTACACCTTC. Its translation: CSAVGKVGYTF. The rearrangement joins TRBV20-1 to TRBJ1-2, with D unclear. Germline loops: CDR1 DFQATT, CDR2 SNEGSKA (reference sequence). The CDR3 runs 11 residues. Trimming pared 6 bases from V and 8 bases from J, leaving 13 bases between.

The genes are TRBV28 and TRBJ2-1; a weak D match, TRBD2 (5 bases). CDR3 size: 12 residues. Germline V gene sequence: CDR1 MDHEN, CDR2 SYDVKM. Between the trimmed V and J ends, which lost 6 bases and 7 bases, there was a span of 10 bases. CDR3 nucleotides: TGTGCCAGCAGGGAGAGAGGGAATGAGCAGTTCTTC. Amino acid sequence: CASRERGNEQFF.

This clone occurred a few times. The chain links TRBV30 to TRBJ1-1; 8 bases agree with TRBD1. The germline CDR1 and CDR2 sequences are GTSNPN and SVGIG (reference sequence). Losses at the gene ends were 2 bases for V and 1 base for J; bases not matched to a gene: 3. CDR3 size: 14 residues. CDR3 DNA: TGTGCCTGGAGTCGACAGGGGCGGAACACTGAAGCTTTCTTT. It specifies CAWSRQGRNTEAFF. The full variable domain, rest sourced from reference TRBV30 and TRBJ1-1, is SQTIHQWPATLVQPVGSPLSLECTVEGTSNPNLYWYRQAAGRGLQLLFYSVGIGQISSEVPQNLSASRPQDRQFILSSKKLLLSDSGFYLCAWSRQGRNTEAFFGQGTRLTVV.

This chain uses TRBV29-1 with TRBJ2-3; no definite D call. V lost 2 bases, J lost 0 bases, and 12 bases lay in between. The CDR3 spans 15 residues. Germline lookup yields CDR1 SQVTM and CDR2 ANQGSEA. The CDR3 region has the DNA TGCAGCGTTGAAAGTGCATGGCTTAGCACAGATACGCAGTATTTT. Protein sequence: CSVESAWLSTDTQYF.

Here the CDR3 DNA reads TGTGCCAGCAACGGACAGGGGGGAAATGAGCAGTTCTTC. As protein: CASNGQGGNEQFF. The rearrangement links TRBV27 to TRBJ2-1; 10 positions match TRBD1. J lost 7 bases, V lost 7 bases, and 4 bases had no gene match. The CDR3 is 13 amino acids. Germline lookup yields CDR1 MNHEY and CDR2 SMNVEV (reference sequence).

The chain is built from TRBV9 and TRBJ2-3, with 11 bases identical to TRBD2. Per the germline V gene, CDR1 is SGDLS and CDR2 is YYNGEE. The V and J ends lost 3 bases and 6 bases, in that order; junction bases with no gene match: 6. This CDR3 contains 15 residues. This chain's CDR3 is CASSDTSGSWDTQYF. The CDR3 DNA follows: TGTGCCAGCAGCGATACTAGCGGGAGTTGGGATACGCAGTATTTT.

V is TRBV7-8 and J is TRBJ2-1; 7 nucleotides match TRBD2. Germline lookup yields CDR1 SGHVS and CDR2 FQNEAQ. The CDR3 contains 14 residues. With 5 bases clipped from V and 6 bases from J, the junction kept 7 bases outside the gene matches. Written as DNA, the CDR3 is TGTGCCAGCAGCCCAGGACTAGGGGCCAATGAGCAGTTCTTC. Translated: CASSPGLGANEQFF.

CDR3: CASSLLASHEQYF. The CDR3 DNA reads as TGTGCCAGCAGCTTATTAGCTTCCCACGAGCAGTACTTC. The chain uses TRBV7-3 and TRBJ2-7, with D unresolved. The CDR3 has 13 residues. Trimming cost V 2 bases and J 5 bases, with 10 bases left between them. Germline V gene lookup returns CDR1 SGHTA and CDR2 FQGTGA.

The V call is TRBV5-6, the J call TRBJ2-7, with 8 bases fitting TRBD1. The CDR3 runs to 15 residues. CDR1 SGHDT and CDR2 YYEEEE come from the germline V gene. Trimming removed 0 bases from V and 7 bases from J; junction bases left unmatched: 9. CDR3 nucleotides: TGTGCCAGCAGCTTGGTGGGACAGGAGCGTAGGGAGCAGTACTTC. Its translation is CASSLVGQERREQYF.

The chain has TRBV11-2 and TRBJ2-3; weak D call: TRBD1 (6 bases). The CDR3 covers 14 residues. From germline, CDR1 is SGHAT and CDR2 FQNNGV. Trimming removed 0 bases from V and 3 bases from J, with 7 bases in between. CDR3 nucleotides: TGTGCCAGCAGCTTAGACAGGGGAACAGATACGCAGTATTTT. It encodes CASSLDRGTDTQYF.

The chain links TRBV14 to TRBJ2-5, with D maybe TRBD1 (6 bases). Germline V gene sequence: CDR1 SGHDN, CDR2 FVKESK. This CDR3 contains 15 residues. V lost 1 base and J 5 bases, leaving 14 bases between the germline ends. CDR3 in amino acids: CASSQARGFRETQYF. The CDR3 nucleotides are TGTGCCAGCAGCCAAGCCAGGGGATTTAGGGAGACCCAGTACTTC.

This clone showed up just a few times. The chain is built from TRBV18 and TRBJ1-1; a weak D match, TRBD1 (5 bases). The CDR3 loop spans 14 amino acids. Looked up from germline, CDR1 is KGHSH and CDR2 is LQKENI. Trimming pared 1 base from V and 0 bases from J, leaving 6 bases between. The CDR3 sequence: CASSPQGMNTEAFF. DNA of the CDR3: TGTGCCAGCTCACCACAGGGGATGAACACTGAAGCTTTCTTT.

This chain joins TRBV27 and TRBJ2-2; D remains unclear. This CDR3 has 15 amino acids. Trimming took off 5 bases at V and 1 base at J, with 11 bases between the two ends. CDR1 is MNHEY, CDR2 SMNVEV, per germline (reference sequence). The CDR3 spells CASSARSLNTGELFF. Written as DNA, the CDR3 is TGTGCCAGCAGTGCCCGGTCTCTGAACACCGGGGAGCTGTTTTTT.

This rearrangement joins TRBV2 to TRBJ1-2, with 7 bases that match TRBD1. Germline assignment: CDR1 SNHLY and CDR2 FYNNEI. This CDR3 region has 13 residues. With 9 bases clipped from V and 6 bases from J, the junction kept 10 bases outside the gene matches. CDR3 sequence reads: CARRNTGVHGYTF. CDR3 nucleotide sequence: TGTGCCAGGAGAAACACAGGGGTCCATGGCTACACCTTC.

This chain uses TRBV28 with TRBJ1-5; D may be TRBD1 (6 bases). V gave up 6 bases and J gave up 3 bases, with 21 bases separating them. The CDR3 loop spans 17 amino acids. Germline V gene lookup returns CDR1 MDHEN and CDR2 SYDVKM. The CDR3 loop is CASSAPGGSPINQPQHF. The CDR3 region has the DNA TGTGCCAGCAGCGCACCGGGGGGCTCCCCCATCAATCAGCCCCAGCATTTT.

This sequence joins TRBV4-1 and TRBJ2-1; TRBD2 aligns across 7 bases. This CDR3 region has 16 residues. The germline CDR1 and CDR2 sequences are MGHRA and YSYEKL. The J segment lost 2 bases and the V segment lost 0 bases, leaving 4 bases of the junction unmatched. The CDR3 DNA follows: TGCGCCAGCAGCCAAGAAACTAGCGATCCCTACAATGAGCAGTTCTTC. Its translation is CASSQETSDPYNEQFF.

The gene calls are TRBV7-9 and TRBJ2-1; D is possibly TRBD2 (5 bases). The CDR3 is made up of 12 amino acids. The V end lost 1 base, the J end lost 9 bases, and 7 bases lay between the germline ends. Germline-derived CDR1 and CDR2 are SEHNR and FQNEAQ (reference sequence). CDR3 in DNA: TGTGCCAGCAGCTTAGGTACTAGTGAGCAGTTCTTC. Protein: CASSLGTSEQFF. The full variable domain, in which reference TRBV7-9 and TRBJ2-1 provide the parts outside the CDR3, is DTGVSQNPRHKITKRGQNVTFRCDPISEHNRLYWYRQTLGQGPEFLTYFQNEAQLEKSRLLSDRFSAERPKGSFSTLEIQRTEQGDSAMYLCASSLGTSEQFFGPGTRLTVL.

The rearrangement uses TRBV5-6 and TRBJ2-7; perhaps TRBD2 as D (6 bases). The V and J ends lost 6 bases and 3 bases respectively, with 7 bases between them. The CDR3 sequence is 11 residues long. Germline CDR1 reads SGHDT; CDR2 reads YYEEEE. The CDR3 DNA reads TGTGCCAGCATGGACTACTACGAGCAGTACTTC. Translation gives CASMDYYEQYF.

V usage is TRBV30 and J usage is TRBJ1-5, with D uncertain. The CDR3 is 13 residues long. CDR1 is GTSNPN and CDR2 is SVGIG in the germline V gene (reference sequence). V was pared by 2 bases and J by 4 bases, with 9 bases between. CDR3 sequence: CAWSKAGNQPQHF. The DNA for the CDR3 is TGTGCCTGGAGTAAGGCGGGGAATCAGCCCCAGCATTTT.

V gene TRBV19 combines with J gene TRBJ2-1, with D possibly matching TRBD1 (6 bases). V was trimmed by 3 bases and J by 1 base, leaving 13 bases between them. Per germline, CDR1 LNHDA and CDR2 SQIVND (reference sequence). This CDR3 is built from 16 residues. The CDR3 reads CASSMRHRASYNEQFF. CDR3 DNA: TGTGCCAGTAGTATGCGTCACAGGGCATCCTACAATGAGCAGTTCTTC. The full variable domain, completed using reference TRBV19 and TRBJ2-1, is DGGITQSPKYLFRKEGQNVTLSCEQNLNHDAMYWYRQDPGQGLRLIYYSQIVNDFQKGDIAEGYSVSREKKESFPLTVTSAQKNPTAFYLCASSMRHRASYNEQFFGPGTRLTVL.

The J gene is TRBJ1-2, the V gene TRBV6-5; 7 positions agree with TRBD1. Germline-derived CDR1 and CDR2 are MNHEY and SVGAGI. The CDR3 totals 16 residues. Trimming removed 2 bases from V and 4 bases from J; junction bases left unmatched: 10. The CDR3 sequence: CASSYDWDRDFYGYTF. The CDR3 nucleotides are TGTGCCAGCAGTTACGACTGGGACAGAGACTTCTATGGCTACACCTTC.

The CDR3 region has the DNA TGTGCCAGCAGCGTAGGGTCTAGCGGAACCTACAATGAGCAGTTCTTC. Translating it yields CASSVGSSGTYNEQFF. This sequence joins TRBV9 and TRBJ2-1; TRBD2 agrees at 7 bases. This CDR3 contains 16 residues. Germline CDR1 SGDLS, CDR2 YYNGEE. Trimming took 0 bases from V and 2 from J; bases not matched to a gene: 5. The full variable domain, its missing parts supplied by reference TRBV9 and TRBJ2-1, is DSGVTQTPKHLITATGQRVTLRCSPRSGDLSVYWYQQSLDQGLQFLIQYYNGEERAKGNILERFSAQQFPDLHSELNLSSLELGDSALYFCASSVGSSGTYNEQFFGPGTRLTVL.

The rearrangement joins TRBV11-2 to TRBJ2-1; D gene uncertain. This CDR3 spans 13 amino acids. Trimming shortened V by 3 bases and J by 12 bases, and 15 bases separated the two germline ends. The germline CDR1 and CDR2 sequences are SGHAT and FQNNGV. In nucleotides, the CDR3 is TGTGCCAGCAGCTTCCGGCGGTCTTATTGGCAGTTCTTC. Protein: CASSFRRSYWQFF.

J is TRBJ2-7 and V is TRBV6-5, with no clear D. Germline lookup yields CDR1 MNHEY and CDR2 SVGAGI. The CDR3 runs to 12 residues. The germline V and J ends were trimmed by 5 bases and 0 bases, with 5 bases remaining between them. The CDR3 loop is CASSRSSYEQYF. The CDR3 nucleotides read TGTGCCAGCAGTCGGAGCTCCTACGAGCAGTACTTC.

This clone was counted only a few times. This chain uses TRBV29-1 with TRBJ2-5, with a weak D call TRBD1 (6 bases). CDR3 length equals 14 residues. V gave up 4 bases and J gave up 5 bases, with 17 bases separating them. The germline V gene has CDR1 SQVTM and CDR2 ANQGSEA. CDR3 sequence (DNA): TGCAGCGTTGCTGGGGGCCCGTTTGGGGAGACCCAGTACTTC. Translated: CSVAGGPFGETQYF.

The chain is built from TRBV10-2 and TRBJ1-2; maybe TRBD1 (5 bases). V gave up 6 bases and J gave up 5 bases, with 19 bases separating them. This CDR3 is built from 15 residues. Germline V gene sequence: CDR1 WSHSY, CDR2 SAAADI. CDR3 amino acids: CASSRDLTKLYGYTF. The CDR3 nucleotides read TGCGCCAGCAGCCGGGACTTAACTAAATTGTATGGCTACACCTTC.

This chain connects TRBV6-5 to TRBJ1-1; the D gene is possibly TRBD1 (5 bases). CDR1 is MNHEY and CDR2 is SVGAGI in the germline V gene. The CDR3 loop spans 14 amino acids. V was pared by 6 bases and J by 1 base, with 12 bases between. The CDR3 protein is CASSRVGGNTEAFF. The CDR3 DNA reads as TGTGCCAGCAGCAGGGTTGGTGGGAACACTGAAGCTTTCTTT.